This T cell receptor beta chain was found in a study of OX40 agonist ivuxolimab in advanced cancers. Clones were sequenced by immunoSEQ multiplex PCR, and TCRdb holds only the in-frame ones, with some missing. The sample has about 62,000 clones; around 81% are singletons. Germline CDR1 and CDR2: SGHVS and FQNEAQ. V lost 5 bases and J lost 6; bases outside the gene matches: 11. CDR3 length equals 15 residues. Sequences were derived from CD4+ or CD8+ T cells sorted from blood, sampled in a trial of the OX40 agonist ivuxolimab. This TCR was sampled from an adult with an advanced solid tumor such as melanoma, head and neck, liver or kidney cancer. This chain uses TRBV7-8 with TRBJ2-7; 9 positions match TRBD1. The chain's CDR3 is CASSPPGQGRAEQYF. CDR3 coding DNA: TGTGCCAGCAGCCCTCCGGGACAGGGTAGAGCCGAGCAGTACTTC. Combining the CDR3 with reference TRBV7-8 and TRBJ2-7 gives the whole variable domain GAGVSQSPRYKVAKRGQDVALRCDPISGHVSLFWYQQALGQGPEFLTYFQNEAQLDKSGLPSDRFFAERPEGSVSTLKIQRTQQEDSAVYLCASSPPGQGRAEQYFGPGTRLTVT.